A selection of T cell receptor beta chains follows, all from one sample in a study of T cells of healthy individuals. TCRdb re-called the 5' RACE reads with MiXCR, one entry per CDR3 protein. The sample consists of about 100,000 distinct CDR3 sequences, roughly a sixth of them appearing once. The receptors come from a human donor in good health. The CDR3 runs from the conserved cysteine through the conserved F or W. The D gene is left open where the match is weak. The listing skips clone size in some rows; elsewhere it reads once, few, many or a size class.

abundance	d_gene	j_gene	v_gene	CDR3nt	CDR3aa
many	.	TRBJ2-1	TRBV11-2	TGTGCCAGCAGCTTAGAGTACAATGAGCAGTTCTTC	CASSLEYNEQFF
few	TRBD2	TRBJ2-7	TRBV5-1	TGCGCCAGCAGCCCACGTACATCCAGCGGGAGAGTCTACGAGCAGTACTTC	CASSPRTSSGRVYEQYF
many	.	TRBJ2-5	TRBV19	TGTGCCAGTAGTACGGACGCGGAAGAGACCCAGTACTTC	CASSTDAEETQYF
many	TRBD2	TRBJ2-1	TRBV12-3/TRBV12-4	TGTGCCAGCAGCCCCGGGAGGGCCAAGATCAATGAGCAGTTCTTC	CASSPGRAKINEQFF
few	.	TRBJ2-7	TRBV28	TGTGCCAGCATGTGGACAGTAGGGGTGCAGTACTTC	CASMWTVGVQYF
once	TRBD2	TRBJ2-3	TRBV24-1	TGTGCCACCAGTGATCCGCTAGCGGGAGGGACAGATACGCAGTATTTT	CATSDPLAGGTDTQYF
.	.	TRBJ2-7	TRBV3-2	TGTGCCAGCAGCACCCGGGGGGGACACGAACCCTACGAGCAGTACTTC	CASSTRGGHEPYEQYF
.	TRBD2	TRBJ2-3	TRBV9	TGTGCCAGCAGCGTAGGACTAGCGGGGCGTCTTAGCACAGATACGCAGTATTTT	CASSVGLAGRLSTDTQYF
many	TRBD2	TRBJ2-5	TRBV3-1	TGTGCCAGCAGCCCCGGACTAGCGGGGGGGCAAGAGACCCAGTACTTC	CASSPGLAGGQETQYF
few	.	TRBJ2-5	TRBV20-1	TGCAGTGCTAGAGATCTAGAGACCCAGTACTTC	CSARDLETQYF
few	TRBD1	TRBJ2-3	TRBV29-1	TGCAGCGCCATTGGACAGGGGCCAGATACGCAGTATTTT	CSAIGQGPDTQYF
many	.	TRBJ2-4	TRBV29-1	TGCAGCGTTGACAGACTAGCCAAAAACATTCAGTACTTC	CSVDRLAKNIQYF
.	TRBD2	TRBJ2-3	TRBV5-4	TGTGCCAGCAGCCTCGGGACTAGCGGACGGACGGATACGCAGTATTTT	CASSLGTSGRTDTQYF
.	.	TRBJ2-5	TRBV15	TGTGTCACCAGCAGAGAGGAACGGTTCCAAGAGACCCAGTACTTC	CVTSREERFQETQYF
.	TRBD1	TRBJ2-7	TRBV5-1	TGCGCCAGCAGCTCGGGACAGGGGCCCTCAGAGCAGTACTTC	CASSSGQGPSEQYF
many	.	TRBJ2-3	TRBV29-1	TGCAGCGTAGATCGGGACAACACAGATACGCAGTATTTT	CSVDRDNTDTQYF
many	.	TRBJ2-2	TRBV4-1	TGCGCTACTAGGACGGGAAACACCGGGGAGCTGTTTTTT	CATRTGNTGELFF
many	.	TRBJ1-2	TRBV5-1	TGCGCCAGCAGGCAGGGGATCGGCTATGGCTACACCTTC	CASRQGIGYGYTF
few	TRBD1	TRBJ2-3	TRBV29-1	TGCAGCGTTGAAGGCGACCGGGACAGGACCACAGATACGCAGTATTTT	CSVEGDRDRTTDTQYF
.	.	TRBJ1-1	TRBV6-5	TGTGCCAGCAGTTACACCAGGGGTACTGAAGCTTTCTTT	CASSYTRGTEAFF
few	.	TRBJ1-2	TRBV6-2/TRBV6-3	TGTGCCAGCAGTCAAACTAGACAGGCGACTAACTATGGCTACACCTTC	CASSQTRQATNYGYTF
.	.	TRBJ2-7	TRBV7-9	TGTGCCAGCAGCTTAGAAGGCATAGACTACGAGCAGTACTTC	CASSLEGIDYEQYF
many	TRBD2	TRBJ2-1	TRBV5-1	TGCGCCAGCAGCTTGGCTCAGGGAGGGTATGAGCAGTTCTTC	CASSLAQGGYEQFF
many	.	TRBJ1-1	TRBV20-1	TGCAGTGCTAGAGAAGCAATGTGGAACACTGAAGCTTTCTTT	CSAREAMWNTEAFF
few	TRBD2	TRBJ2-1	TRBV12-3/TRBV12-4	TGTGCCAGCAGTTTAGCGGGAGGGTTGGATGAGCAGTTCTTC	CASSLAGGLDEQFF
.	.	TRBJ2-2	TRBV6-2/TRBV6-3	TGTGCCAGCAGTTACTCCGTCGCTGAGCACACCGGGGAGCTGTTTTTT	CASSYSVAEHTGELFF
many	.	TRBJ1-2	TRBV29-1	TGCAGCGTCTCAGAGGTAGCCCTCTATGGCTACACCTTC	CSVSEVALYGYTF
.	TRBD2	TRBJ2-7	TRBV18	TGTGCCAGCTCACCACCAGAAGCGGGGGGTTCCTACGAGCAGTACTTC	CASSPPEAGGSYEQYF
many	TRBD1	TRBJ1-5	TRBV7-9	TGTGCCAGCAGCTTTACAGGGGCGGGAGCCAATCAGCCCCAGCATTTT	CASSFTGAGANQPQHF
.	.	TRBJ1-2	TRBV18	TGTGCCAGCTCACCAGCCAGAGAAGGAAGCTACACCTTC	CASSPAREGSYTF
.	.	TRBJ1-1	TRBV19	TGTGCCAGTAGTGTGACCGGGACACTGAACACTGAAGCTTTCTTT	CASSVTGTLNTEAFF